The T cell receptor beta chain under discussion was sequenced for a study of T cell responses to AZD1222 COVID-19 vaccine (dated by TCRdb to about 2021). As for the study more broadly: AZD1222 recipients with second doses at about 4 weeks or about 12 weeks were pooled, because spike-specific TCR depth and breadth did not differ between schedules. Trial participants were enrolled by age into subgroups of 18-55, 56-69 and 70-plus years, and approximately 150, 30 and 60 TCR-sequenced participants, respectively, were included in these subgroups. TCR sequencing was performed for roughly 250 trial participants, of whom roughly 200 were given two doses of AZD1222 and roughly 25 were given two doses of MenACWY control vaccine.

This clone was detected once. Its antigen is not yet known. Base qualities were left out, and no much larger clone turns up one base away. The CDR3 regions of human TCRbeta chains were analyzed by immunosequencing. The published analysis was carried out like this. TCRs in the repertoires were compared against a reference library of SARS-CoV-2-specific TCRs that had been generated with the MIRA antigen-specificity platform. Breadth was defined as the fraction of unique TCRs that were SARS-CoV-2-associated, and depth was defined as the fraction of total T cells that were SARS-CoV-2-associated. Each spike-specific TCR was assigned to its reactive spike region and to a CD4 or CD8 class using the MIRA data. Log10-transformed breadth and depth values were compared by one-way ANOVA with Sidak's multiple comparisons tests. In its TCRdb copy, this immuneACCESS table keeps in-frame sequences only and misses some clones. Where compared with another copy, unresolved V genes explain less than half of these, and the others have no known cause. That table is the source of V, J and clone size, and D and trimming were worked out from the DNA. The sample table lists just over 150,000 clones, about nine tenths of them with a count of one. In total, the top ten clones hold roughly 1.9% of the sample.

The time point label of this sample denotes: baseline before first vaccination. Samples from vaccinated people were obtained from the UK trials COV001 and COV002, which included a single-blind randomized controlled phase 2/3 trial of AZD1222 (ChAdOx1 nCoV-19) in healthy adults. Trial participant PBMC samples were collected at day 0 and day 28 after the second dose for TCRbeta chain sequencing. Study-wide conclusions, independent of this receptor: Reportedly, close to half of the unique spike-specific TCRs recognized epitopes lying outside the regions that are mutated in the B.1.351 and B.1.1.7 variants. Conclusions about previously exposed vaccinees are limited, since just 6 or 7 AZD1222 recipients were seropositive for SARS-CoV-2 at baseline. The whole spike protein was spanned by vaccine-associated CD4 TCRs, and dominant responses were seen in regions 160-218 and 743-854. Because no samples from the day 14 peak response were available, repertoires could be characterized only after the peak T cell response. The 56-69-year group was small, and its depth increase did not reach significance, likely because of low power. Spike-specific TCR breadth and depth rose significantly after two AZD1222 doses compared with day 0 and with MenACWY recipients. Participants were mostly white British, with more females than males. The authors suggested clonal diversity may have been underestimated.

The specimen comprised peripheral blood, sampled on day 0 of AZD1222 vaccination. This TCR came from an adult in good health.

DNA sequence: TGTGCCAGCAGCTGGGGGACAGGGTTCACTGAAGCTTTCTTT. Its product reads: CASSWGTGFTEAFF. This sequence uses TRBV5-4 and TRBJ1-1; the central 9 bases match TRBD1. CDR1 and CDR2 are drawn from the germline V gene (reference sequence): SGHNT, YYREEE. The CDR3 contains 14 residues, cysteine and phenylalanine counted. The CDR3 DNA has 42 bases and is translated from base 1. V and J are trimmed by 3 bases and 4 bases, and the gene matches miss 4 bases of the junction.